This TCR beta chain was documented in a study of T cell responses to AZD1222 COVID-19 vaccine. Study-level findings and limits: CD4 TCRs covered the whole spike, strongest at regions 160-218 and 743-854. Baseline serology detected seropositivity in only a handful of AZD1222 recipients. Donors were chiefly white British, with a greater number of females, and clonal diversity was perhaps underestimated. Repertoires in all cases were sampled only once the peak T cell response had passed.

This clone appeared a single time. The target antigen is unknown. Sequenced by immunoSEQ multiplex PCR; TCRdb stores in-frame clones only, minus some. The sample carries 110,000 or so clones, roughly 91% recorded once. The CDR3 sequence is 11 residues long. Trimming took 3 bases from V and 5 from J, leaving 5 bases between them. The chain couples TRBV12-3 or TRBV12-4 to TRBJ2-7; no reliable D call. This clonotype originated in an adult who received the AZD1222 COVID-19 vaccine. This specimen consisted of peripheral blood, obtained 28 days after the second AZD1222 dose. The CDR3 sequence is CASSFRHEQYF. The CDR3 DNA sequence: TGTGCCAGCAGTTTTAGACACGAGCAGTACTTC.